These T cell receptor beta chains were read from a single sample in a study of cytomegalovirus exposure and HLA in healthy donors. The data were produced by immunoSEQ multiplex PCR, yet TCRdb's version contains in-frame clones alone and is incomplete. The table shows approximately 180,000 clones, with 72% occurring only once. The sample was PBMCs. These receptors originate from a human donor in good health. The conserved cysteine and the conserved F or W are not part of the CDR3 here. Clone size is not always given. Where it is, it says once, few, many or a class for expanded clones.

v_call,j_call,clone_size,cdr3_length,cdr3_aa
TRBV7-9,TRBJ2-7,once,12,ASSFGGLSYEQY
TRBV2,TRBJ2-7,-,13,ASRERAGGPYEQY
TRBV9,TRBJ1-4,-,13,ASSVGRQGNEKLF
TRBV11-2,TRBJ2-1,-,13,ASSLVGGPDGEQF
TRBV5-1,TRBJ2-7,-,16,ASSLEGYPRDNPYEQY
TRBV6-5,TRBJ2-1,-,11,ASRRRQLNGQF
TRBV7-6,TRBJ1-2,-,13,ASSLSGTDLYGYT
TRBV30,TRBJ2-1,-,12,AWRSAGGPHEQF
TRBV14,TRBJ1-6,-,13,ASSRGSSYNSPLH
TRBV19,TRBJ1-1,few,13,ASSIETGGNTEAF
TRBV18,TRBJ2-3,-,13,ASSPGGGAADTQY
TRBV7-8,TRBJ1-5,-,14,ASSLEDFYSNQPQH
TRBV5-1,TRBJ1-1,-,13,ASSPGQGMNTEAF
TRBV6-6,TRBJ2-7,once,12,ASSYESSGNEQY
TRBV19,TRBJ2-7,-,10,ASSMRGYEQY
TRBV14,TRBJ1-2,-,16,ASSQDRDRGLWDYGYT
TRBV11-2,TRBJ1-1,-,12,ASIGPGVNTEAF
TRBV30,TRBJ2-7,-,12,AWSVSGISYEQY
TRBV7-9,TRBJ1-1,-,10,ASSAAPNEAF
TRBV2,TRBJ2-7,-,11,ASSFLRDYEQY
TRBV6-6,TRBJ2-5,once,13,ASSASGGWQETQY
TRBV9,TRBJ2-1,-,13,ASSEAGGLYNEQF
TRBV7-9,TRBJ1-2,-,13,ASSWAGDNSNGYT
TRBV18,TRBJ2-7,-,12,ASSPSGDSYEQY
TRBV5-1,TRBJ2-2,-,12,ASSTGHDTGELF
TRBV9,TRBJ2-3,-,14,ASSVEAGGLTDTQY
TRBV5-1,TRBJ1-5,-,12,ASSLAGSNQPQH
TRBV4-3,TRBJ2-5,-,13,ASSLNLRGRETQY
TRBV7-8,TRBJ2-2,-,13,ASSLEEGRGGELF
TRBV29-1,TRBJ2-5,few,12,SVEDSGGAETQY
TRBV5-1,TRBJ2-7,-,13,ASSLDGTGYYEQY
TRBV28,TRBJ1-4,-,12,ASRVVSFGEKLF
TRBV5-1,TRBJ2-1,-,13,ASSPTGTDYNEQF
TRBV6-5,TRBJ1-2,-,13,ASSYSRQAAYGYT
TRBV6-1,TRBJ1-6,few,11,ASSSREYSPLH
TRBV7-2,TRBJ2-1,-,11,ASSLVVGRGQF
TRBV7-8,TRBJ1-3,-,13,ASSLVRSSGNTIY
TRBV11-2,TRBJ1-1,-,12,ASSPTAGNTEAF
TRBV7-9,TRBJ2-6,-,15,ATQSVQATSRANVLT
TRBV2,TRBJ2-2,-,14,ASSEGGVTNTGELF
TRBV5-6,TRBJ1-5,-,10,ASSLWAQPQH
TRBV25-1,TRBJ2-5,-,11,ASNLRGWETQY
TRBV5-5,TRBJ2-3,-,15,ASSLLGLAGLTDTQY
TRBV4-1,TRBJ2-1,-,13,ASSQLRQGSDEQF
TRBV27,TRBJ2-1,-,13,ASSLELAVYNEQF
TRBV7-8,TRBJ2-7,-,11,ASSLASLYEQY
TRBV9,TRBJ2-2,-,13,ASSADRAYTGELF
TRBV11-2,TRBJ2-7,-,13,ASSPTLAAEGEQY
TRBV18,TRBJ2-7,-,14,ASSPGSGQGADEQY
TRBV5-1,TRBJ1-1,-,14,ASRLNQGISNTEAF
TRBV7-8,TRBJ2-7,-,11,ASSYRLPYEQY
TRBV2,TRBJ1-5,-,11,ASSDSPVQPQH
TRBV6-5,TRBJ2-1,-,11,ASSYSRVVEQF
TRBV29-1,TRBJ2-7,-,14,SVLLRTGAKSYEQY
TRBV7-2,TRBJ1-1,-,13,ASSFSTGWDTEAF
TRBV4-1,TRBJ2-6,once,14,ASSQGGAYGANVLT
TRBV7-9,TRBJ1-2,-,13,ASSPSGGQGEGYT
TRBV6-4,TRBJ2-2,-,13,ASSAFNGGTGELF
TRBV2,TRBJ2-7,-,14,ASSGTWTGQSYEQY
TRBV10-3,TRBJ1-2,-,11,AISESTDYGYT